This is a list of T cell receptor beta chains from one sample in a study of molecular identifiers for immune sequencing clone quantification. TCRdb called the PCR reads again in MiXCR, with one record for every CDR3 protein. The sample has more than 550,000 distinct CDR3 sequences; 25% are singletons. Specimen: naive CD8+ T cells from blood, with Jurkat cell RNA spiked in. The receptors originated from a human donor in good health. Some libraries in this study had Jurkat cell RNA spiked in. The CDR3 runs from the conserved cysteine through the conserved F or W. A D gene is named only where the DNA matches it firmly. Only some rows state a clone size, as once, few, many or a class for expanded clones.

abundance	v_gene	d_gene	j_gene	CDR3aa	CDR3nt
-	TRBV6-1	-	TRBJ2-7	CATMGVGGEQYF	TGTGCCACCATGGGTGTAGGGGGCGAGCAGTACTTC
many	TRBV9	-	TRBJ1-1	CASSLGWGTETEAFF	TGTGCCAGCAGCCTAGGTTGGGGGACCGAGACTGAAGCTTTCTTT
many	TRBV4-1	TRBD2	TRBJ2-3	CASSRGGTADSQYF	TGCGCCAGCAGCCGGGGGGGGACGGCGGATTCGCAGTATTTT
many	TRBV15	-	TRBJ1-1	CATSPRSEGTEAFF	TGTGCCACCAGCCCCCGGTCGGAGGGCACTGAAGCTTTCTTT
many	TRBV11-2	TRBD2	TRBJ2-1	CASSRTSGYNEQFF	TGTGCCAGCAGCCGAACTAGCGGGTACAATGAGCAGTTCTTC
many	TRBV18	-	TRBJ2-5	CASSYDEGWKTQYF	TGTGCCAGCTCTTACGACGAGGGATGGAAGACCCAGTACTTC
-	TRBV30	TRBD1	TRBJ1-1	CAWSHGQGNTAAFF	TGTGCCTGGAGTCACGGACAGGGGAACACTGCAGCTTTCTTT
many	TRBV12-3/TRBV12-4	-	TRBJ1-2	CASSHPYYGYTF	TGTGCCAGCAGCCACCCGTACTATGGCTACACCTTC
many	TRBV19	-	TRBJ1-5	CASLARSSAGNQPQHF	TGTGCCAGTTTGGCCAGGTCGTCAGCGGGCAATCAGCCCCAGCATTTT
many	TRBV19	TRBD1	TRBJ1-6	CASSPRRDRGLGLLHF	TGTGCCAGTAGTCCCCGCCGGGACAGGGGTTTGGGGTTACTTCACTTT
-	TRBV13	-	TRBJ2-7	CASSLGTTTYEQYF	TGTGCCAGCAGCTTAGGGACTACTACCTACGAGCAGTACTTC
few	TRBV30	-	TRBJ1-1	CACRQEMNTEAFF	TGTGCCTGTAGACAGGAGATGAACACTGAAGCTTTCTTT
-	TRBV6-1	-	TRBJ1-1	CASKGEAFF	TGTGCCAGCAAGGGGGAAGCTTTCTTT
few	TRBV20-1	TRBD1	TRBJ1-2	CSARMINEGAVNYGYTF	TGCAGTGCTCGAATGATTAATGAGGGGGCGGTGAACTATGGCTACACCTTC
many	TRBV19	-	TRBJ2-1	CASSWGYNEQFF	TGTGCCAGTAGTTGGGGGTACAATGAGCAGTTCTTC
few	TRBV2	-	TRBJ2-1	CASSTPIESFDEQFF	TGTGCCAGCAGCACACCCATAGAATCATTCGATGAGCAGTTCTTC
-	TRBV6-1	-	TRBJ1-5	CASSYGQLSTQPQHF	TGTGCCAGCAGTTACGGGCAGCTTAGCACTCAGCCCCAGCATTTT
few	TRBV5-8	TRBD2	TRBJ2-2	CASSPERGSTGELFF	TGTGCCAGCAGCCCCGAGCGGGGAAGTACCGGGGAGCTGTTTTTT
-	TRBV19	TRBD1	TRBJ2-5	CASSAWEGRWTGEETQYF	TGTGCCAGTAGTGCCTGGGAAGGGCGTTGGACAGGCGAAGAGACCCAGTACTTC
few	TRBV28	TRBD1	TRBJ2-7	CASSLRTGVSEQYF	TGTGCCAGCAGTTTACGGACAGGGGTGAGCGAGCAGTACTTC
few	TRBV7-9	TRBD1	TRBJ2-7	CASSHTGTGAHEQYF	TGTGCCAGCAGCCACACCGGGACAGGGGCCCACGAGCAGTACTTC
-	TRBV28	TRBD1	TRBJ2-3	CASSGREAGQGWADTQYF	TGTGCCAGCAGCGGGAGGGAGGCGGGACAGGGGTGGGCAGATACGCAGTATTTT
few	TRBV7-6	TRBD2	TRBJ2-5	CASSLGAGGVAETQYF	TGTGCCAGCAGCTTAGGAGCGGGGGGCGTGGCGGAGACCCAGTACTTC
-	TRBV7-2	TRBD2	TRBJ2-7	CASSPPPSGGIRAYEQYF	TGTGCCAGCAGCCCCCCCCCTAGCGGGGGGATTAGGGCCTACGAGCAGTACTTC
-	TRBV7-6	-	TRBJ2-7	CASSFSGTSSSYEQYF	TGTGCCAGCAGCTTCTCCGGGACTTCAAGCTCCTACGAGCAGTACTTC
many	TRBV4-3	TRBD2	TRBJ2-3	CASSQDWDGRADDTQYF	TGCGCCAGCAGCCAAGATTGGGACGGGAGGGCCGATGATACGCAGTATTTT
many	TRBV5-1	-	TRBJ1-1	CASSLQDPNTEAFF	TGCGCCAGCAGCCTACAGGATCCGAACACTGAAGCTTTCTTT
many	TRBV11-2	TRBD1	TRBJ1-1	CASSKQGVEAFF	TGTGCCAGCAGCAAGCAGGGGGTTGAAGCTTTCTTT
many	TRBV7-2	-	TRBJ2-2	CASSLAGDGELFF	TGTGCCAGCAGCTTAGCAGGTGACGGGGAGCTGTTTTTT
-	TRBV6-5	-	TRBJ2-3	CASSQGPGAITDTQYF	TGTGCCAGCAGTCAGGGGCCAGGGGCGATCACAGATACGCAGTATTTT
few	TRBV6-5	-	TRBJ2-6	CASSYWAGARTSGANVLTF	TGTGCCAGCAGTTACTGGGCGGGGGCACGGACCTCTGGGGCCAACGTCCTGACTTTC
many	TRBV7-2	-	TRBJ2-1	CASSLSYNEQFF	TGTGCCAGCAGCTTAAGCTACAATGAGCAGTTCTTC
few	TRBV5-1	-	TRBJ2-1	CASSLYHYNEQFF	TGCGCCAGCAGCTTATATCACTACAATGAGCAGTTCTTC
-	TRBV12-3/TRBV12-4	-	TRBJ2-5	CASSLVGGQEPQYF	TGTGCCAGCAGTTTAGTAGGGGGACAAGAGCCCCAGTACTTC
few	TRBV20-1	-	TRBJ1-3	CSARKSRGVSNTIYF	TGCAGTGCTAGGAAGAGCAGGGGAGTATCAAACACCATATATTTT
many	TRBV7-2	-	TRBJ1-1	CASTNQREAFF	TGTGCCAGCACCAATCAACGAGAAGCTTTCTTT
many	TRBV12-3/TRBV12-4	TRBD2	TRBJ2-3	CASSLAGLAADTQYF	TGTGCCAGCAGTTTAGCGGGACTAGCGGCGGATACGCAGTATTTT
-	TRBV20-1	-	TRBJ1-1	CSATPFQEMNTEAFF	TGCAGTGCTACTCCTTTTCAGGAGATGAACACTGAAGCTTTCTTT
few	TRBV4-3	-	TRBJ2-5	CASSQEKAEQETQCF	TGCGCCAGCAGCCAAGAAAAAGCGGAACAAGAGACCCAGTGCTTC
many	TRBV7-9	-	TRBJ2-5	CASSSSGEETQYF	TGTGCCAGCAGCTCCTCCGGGGAAGAGACCCAGTACTTC
-	TRBV10-3	-	TRBJ2-1	CAISEPLRGEQFF	TGTGCCATCAGTGAGCCCTTAAGGGGTGAGCAGTTCTTC
many	TRBV6-6	-	TRBJ1-5	CASNPGLNQPQHF	TGTGCCAGCAATCCGGGACTCAATCAGCCCCAGCATTTT
many	TRBV6-2/TRBV6-3	-	TRBJ2-5	CASAGPYQETQYF	TGTGCCAGCGCGGGACCCTACCAAGAGACCCAGTACTTC
-	TRBV29-1	-	TRBJ1-2	CSVRGVYGYTF	TGCAGCGTAAGAGGGGTTTATGGCTACACCTTC
-	TRBV6-6	-	TRBJ1-5	CASSYSATGASQPQHF	TGTGCCAGCAGTTACTCCGCCACCGGGGCCAGTCAGCCCCAGCATTTT
-	TRBV20-1	-	TRBJ2-5	CSARGETQYF	TGCAGTGCCCGCGGGGAGACCCAGTACTTC